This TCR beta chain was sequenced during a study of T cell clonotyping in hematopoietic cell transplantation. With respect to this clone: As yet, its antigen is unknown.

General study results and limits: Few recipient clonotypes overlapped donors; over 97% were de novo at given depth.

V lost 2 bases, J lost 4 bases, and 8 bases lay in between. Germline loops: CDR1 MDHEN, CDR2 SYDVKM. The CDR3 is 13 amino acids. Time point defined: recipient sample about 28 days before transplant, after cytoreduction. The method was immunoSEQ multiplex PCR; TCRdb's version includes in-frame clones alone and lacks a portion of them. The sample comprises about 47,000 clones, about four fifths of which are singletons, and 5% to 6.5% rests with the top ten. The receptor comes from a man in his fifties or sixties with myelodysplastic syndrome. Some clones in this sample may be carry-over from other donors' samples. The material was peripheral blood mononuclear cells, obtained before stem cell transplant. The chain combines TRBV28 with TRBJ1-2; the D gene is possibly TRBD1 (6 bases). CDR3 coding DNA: TGTGCCAGCAGTTTACAGGGGTCCTATGGCTACACCTTC. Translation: CASSLQGSYGYTF.